These 10 T cell receptor beta chains originate from one sample sequenced in a study of cytomegalovirus exposure and HLA in healthy donors. Both 60 Vbeta primers and 13 Jbeta primers went into the PCR. TCRdb keeps only in-frame clones here, not all; method: immunoSEQ multiplex PCR. In the table there are 73,000 or so clones, 75% to 85% of which are singletons. Sequencing was performed on PBMCs. These TCRs come from a human donor in good health.

V usage is TRBV6-1 and J usage is TRBJ2-5; D perhaps matches TRBD2 (5 bases). Germline CDR1 MNHNS, CDR2 SASEGT. V was clipped by 7 bases and J by 5 bases, with 11 bases between them. The CDR3 extends over 12 amino acids. Here the CDR3 DNA reads TGTGCCAGCATTCGGGGTTCTGAGACCCAGTACTTC. This codes for CASIRGSETQYF.

V usage is TRBV5-1 and J usage is TRBJ2-7; possibly TRBD2 for D (5 bases). Germline values: CDR1 SGHRS, CDR2 YFSETQ. The CDR3 has 15 residues. The germline V and J ends were trimmed by 0 bases and 1 base, with 11 bases remaining between them. The CDR3 is CASSLGGSNSYEQYF. The DNA for the CDR3 is TGCGCCAGCAGCTTGGGAGGGAGTAATTCCTACGAGCAGTACTTC.

This sequence joins TRBV4-2 and TRBJ2-1, with D possibly being TRBD1 (5 bases). Trimming cost V 4 bases and J 1 base, with 11 bases left between them. Per the germline V gene, CDR1 is LGHNA and CDR2 is YNFKEQ. This CDR3 is 15 amino acids long. This CDR3 reads CASSPTGLSYNEQFF. DNA of the CDR3: TGTGCCAGCAGCCCCACAGGCCTATCCTACAATGAGCAGTTCTTC.

The chain uses TRBV5-4 and TRBJ2-3; a possible D gene is TRBD2 (6 bases). CDR1 and CDR2 from the germline V gene are SGHNT and YYREEE (reference sequence). CDR3 length equals 15 residues. V gave up 2 bases and J gave up 6 bases, with 16 bases separating them. DNA of the CDR3: TGTGCCAGCAGCTTCGGCGGGGCCCCCGGGGATACGCAGTATTTT. As protein: CASSFGGAPGDTQYF.

As for this clone: An end of the junction does not agree with germline; a read error may underlie this. V usage is TRBV5-1 and J usage is TRBJ2-3, with D maybe TRBD2 (6 bases). Germline values: CDR1 SGHRS, CDR2 YFSETQ. The CDR3 contains 15 residues. In DNA, the CDR3 is TGCGCCAGCACCTTGGTTAGCGGAAGCACAGATACGCAGTATTTT. Translating it yields CASTLVSGSTDTQYF.

This clone was seen a handful of times. The chain joins TRBV25-1 to TRBJ2-5, with TRBD1 identical over 7 bases. V shed 2 bases, J shed 1 base, and the junction held 4 bases outside the gene matches. Germline-derived CDR1 and CDR2 are MGHDK and SYGVNS. This CDR3 contains 15 residues. CDR3: CASSENEGAQETQYF. The CDR3 DNA reads TGTGCCAGCAGTGAAAATGAGGGGGCCCAAGAGACCCAGTACTTC.

The chain employs TRBV6-1 and TRBJ1-1; D perhaps matches TRBD1 (5 bases). Germline V gene lookup returns CDR1 MNHNS and CDR2 SASEGT. This CDR3 comprises 13 residues. The germline V and J ends were trimmed by 5 bases and 2 bases, with 9 bases remaining between them. DNA for the CDR3: TGTGCCAGCAGTTGGACAATAAACACTGAAGCTTTCTTT. It yields the protein CASSWTINTEAFF.

This chain connects TRBV9 to TRBJ2-3, with 9 bases that match TRBD2. The germline CDR1 and CDR2 sequences are SGDLS and YYNGEE. With V trimmed by 1 base and J by 2 bases, 5 bases remained unmatched. CDR3 length: 16 residues. The DNA of the CDR3 is TGTGCCAGCAGCGTACCCAGCGGGGGGCCCACAGATACGCAGTATTTT. Translating gives CASSVPSGGPTDTQYF.

The chain couples TRBV7-2 to TRBJ1-2; 10 bases align to TRBD1. Germline values: CDR1 SGHTA, CDR2 FQGNSA. V lost 3 bases, J lost 5 bases, and 6 bases stayed unmatched. This CDR3 is 15 amino acids long. This CDR3 reads CASSLGGQGTYGYTF. In DNA form, the CDR3 reads TGTGCCAGCAGCTTGGGGGGACAGGGGACGTATGGCTACACCTTC. The full variable domain, completed using reference TRBV7-2 and TRBJ1-2, is GAGVSQSPSNKVTEKGKDVELRCDPISGHTALYWYRQSLGQGLEFLIYFQGNSAPDKSGLPSDRFSAERTGGSVSTLTIQRTQQEDSAVYLCASSLGGQGTYGYTFGSGTRLTVV.

The rearrangement joins TRBV28 to TRBJ1-4, with 8 bases that match TRBD1. J gave up 4 bases and V 6 bases, and 10 bases lay outside the gene matches. The CDR3 extends over 16 amino acids. Germline lookup yields CDR1 MDHEN and CDR2 SYDVKM. CDR3 nucleotides: TGTGCCAGCAGCCCGGACAGGGCTGGGGTTAATGAAAAACTGTTTTTT. Translated: CASSPDRAGVNEKLFF.